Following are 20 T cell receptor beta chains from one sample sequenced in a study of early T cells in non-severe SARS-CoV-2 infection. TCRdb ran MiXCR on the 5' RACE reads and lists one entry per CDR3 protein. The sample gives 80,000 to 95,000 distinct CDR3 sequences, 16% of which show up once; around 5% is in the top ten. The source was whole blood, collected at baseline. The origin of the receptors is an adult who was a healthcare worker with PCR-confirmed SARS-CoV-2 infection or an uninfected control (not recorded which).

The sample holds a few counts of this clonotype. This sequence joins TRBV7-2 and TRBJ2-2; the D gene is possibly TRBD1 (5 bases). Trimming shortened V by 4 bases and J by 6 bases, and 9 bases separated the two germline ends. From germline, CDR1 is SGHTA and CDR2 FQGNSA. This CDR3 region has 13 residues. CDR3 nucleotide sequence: TGTGCCAGCAGCTATACAGGCGCCGGGGAGCTGTTTTTT. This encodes CASSYTGAGELFF.

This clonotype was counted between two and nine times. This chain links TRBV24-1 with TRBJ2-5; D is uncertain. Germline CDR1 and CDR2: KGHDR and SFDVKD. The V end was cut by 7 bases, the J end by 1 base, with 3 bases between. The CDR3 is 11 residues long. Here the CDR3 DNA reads TGTGCCACCAGACCCCAAGAGACCCAGTACTTC. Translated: CATRPQETQYF.

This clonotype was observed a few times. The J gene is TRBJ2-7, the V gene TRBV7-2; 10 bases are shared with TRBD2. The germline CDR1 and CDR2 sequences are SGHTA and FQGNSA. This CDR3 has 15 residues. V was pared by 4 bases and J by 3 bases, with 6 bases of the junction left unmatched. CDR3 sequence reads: CASSYPGLADYEQYF. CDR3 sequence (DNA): TGTGCCAGCAGCTACCCCGGACTAGCGGACTACGAGCAGTACTTC.

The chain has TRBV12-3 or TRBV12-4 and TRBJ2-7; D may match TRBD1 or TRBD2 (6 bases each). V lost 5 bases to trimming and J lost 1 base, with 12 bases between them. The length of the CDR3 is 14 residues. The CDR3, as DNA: TGTGCCAGCAGTAACGGGGGCGGTTCCTACGAGCAGTACTTC. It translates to CASSNGGGSYEQYF.

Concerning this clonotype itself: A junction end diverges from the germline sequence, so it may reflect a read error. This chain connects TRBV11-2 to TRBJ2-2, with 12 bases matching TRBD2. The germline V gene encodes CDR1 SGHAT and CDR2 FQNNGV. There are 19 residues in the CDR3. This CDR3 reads CASSIDPWTSGTHTGELFF. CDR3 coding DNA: TGTGCCAGCAGCATAGACCCATGGACTAGCGGGACGCACACCGGGGAGCTGTTTTTT. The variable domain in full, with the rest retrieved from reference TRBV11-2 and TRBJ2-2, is EAGVAQSPRYKIIEKRQSVAFWCNPISGHATLYWYQQILGQGPKLLIQFQNNGVVDDSQLPKDRFSAERLKGVDSTLKIQPAKLEDSAVYLCASSIDPWTSGTHTGELFFGEGSRLTVL.

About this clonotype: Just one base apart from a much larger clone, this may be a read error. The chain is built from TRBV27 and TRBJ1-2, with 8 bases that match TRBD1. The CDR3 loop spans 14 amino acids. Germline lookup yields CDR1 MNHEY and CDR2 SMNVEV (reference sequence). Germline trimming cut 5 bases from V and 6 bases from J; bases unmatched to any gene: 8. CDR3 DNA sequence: TGTGCCAGCAGTCCCAGGACAGGGAACCATGGCTACACCTTC. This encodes CASSPRTGNHGYTF.

The CDR3 sequence is CASSLGAGVSGDTQYF. In DNA form, the CDR3 reads TGTGCCAGCAGTTTGGGGGCAGGGGTTTCGGGAGATACGCAGTATTTT. This chain joins TRBV28 and TRBJ2-3; D may be TRBD1 (6 bases). The germline CDR1 and CDR2 sequences are MDHEN and SYDVKM. CDR3 length: 16 amino acids. V lost 3 bases, J lost 5 bases, and 18 bases lay in between.

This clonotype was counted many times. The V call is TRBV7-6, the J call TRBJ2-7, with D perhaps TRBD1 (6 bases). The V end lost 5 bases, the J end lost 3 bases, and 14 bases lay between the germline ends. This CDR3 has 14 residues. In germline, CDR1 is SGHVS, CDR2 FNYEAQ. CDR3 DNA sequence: TGTGCCAGCAGCCCTTTCGGGACAAACTACGAGCAGTACTTC. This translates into CASSPFGTNYEQYF.

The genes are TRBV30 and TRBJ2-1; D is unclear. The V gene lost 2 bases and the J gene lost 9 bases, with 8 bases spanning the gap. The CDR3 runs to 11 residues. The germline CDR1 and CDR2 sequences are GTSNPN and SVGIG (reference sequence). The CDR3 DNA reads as TGTGCCTGGAGTACCCCCCCTGAGCAGTTCTTC. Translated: CAWSTPPEQFF.

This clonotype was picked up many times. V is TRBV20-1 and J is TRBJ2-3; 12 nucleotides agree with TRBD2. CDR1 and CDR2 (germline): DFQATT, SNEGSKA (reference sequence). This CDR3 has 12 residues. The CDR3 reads CATSGRLDTQYF. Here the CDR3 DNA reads TGCGCCACTAGCGGGAGGTTGGATACGCAGTATTTT.

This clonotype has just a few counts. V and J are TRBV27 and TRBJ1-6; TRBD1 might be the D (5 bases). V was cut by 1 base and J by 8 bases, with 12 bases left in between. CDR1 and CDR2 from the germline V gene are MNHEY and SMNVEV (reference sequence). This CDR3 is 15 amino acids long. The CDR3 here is CASSLYTGVDSPLHF. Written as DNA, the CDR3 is TGTGCCAGCAGTTTATATACGGGGGTGGATTCACCCCTCCACTTT.

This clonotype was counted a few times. As DNA, the CDR3 is TGTGCCAGCAGTGAACCATCAACTAGCGGGAGACCTCATTACTACGAGCAGTACTTC. Encoded protein: CASSEPSTSGRPHYYEQYF. V and J are TRBV6-1 and TRBJ2-7; 11 nucleotides match TRBD2. The V segment lost 2 bases and the J segment 3 bases; nucleotides outside the gene matches: 15. Germline CDR1 reads MNHNS; CDR2 reads SASEGT. This CDR3 comprises 19 residues.

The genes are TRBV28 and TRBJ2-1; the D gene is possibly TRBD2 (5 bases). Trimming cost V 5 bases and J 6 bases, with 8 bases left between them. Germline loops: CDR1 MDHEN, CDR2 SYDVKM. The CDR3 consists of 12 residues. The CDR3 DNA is TGTGCCAGCAGTACTAGTACCAATGAGCAGTTCTTC. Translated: CASSTSTNEQFF.

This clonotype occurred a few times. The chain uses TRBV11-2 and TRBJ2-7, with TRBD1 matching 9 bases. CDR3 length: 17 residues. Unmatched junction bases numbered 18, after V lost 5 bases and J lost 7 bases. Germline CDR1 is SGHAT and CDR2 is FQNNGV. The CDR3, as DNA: TGTGCCAGCAGCCCCCTATATATCGGGACAGGGTTTGAGGAGCAGTACTTC. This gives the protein CASSPLYIGTGFEEQYF.

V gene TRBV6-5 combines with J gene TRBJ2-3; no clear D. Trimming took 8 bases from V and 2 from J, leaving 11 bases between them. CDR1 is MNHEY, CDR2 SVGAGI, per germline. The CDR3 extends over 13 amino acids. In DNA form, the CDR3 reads TGTGCCAGCTCTGCTGGCTTCACAGATACGCAGTATTTT. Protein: CASSAGFTDTQYF.

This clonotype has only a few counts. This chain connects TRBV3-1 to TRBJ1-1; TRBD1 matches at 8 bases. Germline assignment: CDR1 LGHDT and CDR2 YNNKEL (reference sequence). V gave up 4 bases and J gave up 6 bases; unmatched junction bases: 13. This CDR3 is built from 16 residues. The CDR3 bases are TGTGCCAGCAGCCCACCCCCCGGGACAGGCTTGGCTGAAGCTTTCTTT. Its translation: CASSPPPGTGLAEAFF.

CDR3 amino acids: CASSPYLLTNNEQFF. DNA of the CDR3: TGTGCCAGCAGTCCCTACCTACTCACAAACAATGAGCAGTTCTTC. This chain uses TRBV3-1 with TRBJ2-1; unclear D gene. This CDR3 has 15 amino acids. From germline, CDR1 is LGHDT and CDR2 YNNKEL (reference sequence). V was shortened by 6 bases and J by 5 bases, with 17 bases between the two germline ends.

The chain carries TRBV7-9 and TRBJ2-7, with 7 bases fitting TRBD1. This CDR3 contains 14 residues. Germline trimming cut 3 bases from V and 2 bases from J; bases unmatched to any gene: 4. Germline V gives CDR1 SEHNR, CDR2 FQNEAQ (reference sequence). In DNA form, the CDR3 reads TGTGCCAGCAGCTTGATAGGGGGCACCTACGAGCAGTACTTC. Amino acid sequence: CASSLIGGTYEQYF.

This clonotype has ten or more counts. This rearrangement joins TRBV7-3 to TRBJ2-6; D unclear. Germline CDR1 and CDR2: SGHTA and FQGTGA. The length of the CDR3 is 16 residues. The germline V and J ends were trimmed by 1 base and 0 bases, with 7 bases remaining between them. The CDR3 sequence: CASSLRSSSGANVLTF. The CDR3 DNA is TGTGCCAGCAGCTTAAGATCGAGCTCTGGGGCCAACGTCCTGACTTTC.

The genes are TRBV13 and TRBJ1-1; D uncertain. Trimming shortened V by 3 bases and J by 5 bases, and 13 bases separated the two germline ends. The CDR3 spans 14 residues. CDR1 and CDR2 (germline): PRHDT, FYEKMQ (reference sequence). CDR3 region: CASSFGRRETEAFF. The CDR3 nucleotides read TGTGCCAGCAGCTTTGGCCGGAGGGAGACTGAAGCTTTCTTT.